Listed below are T cell receptor beta chains from one sample, sequenced in a study of blood T cell repertoires in COVID-19. The method was immunoSEQ multiplex PCR; TCRdb's version includes in-frame clones alone and lacks a portion of them. The sample shows about 160,000 clones, 75% to 90% of them seen only once. The sequenced sample consisted of peripheral blood. These receptors were collected from a man between 65 and 79 years old with acute or convalescent COVID-19. CDR3s include the opening cysteine and the closing phenylalanine or tryptophan. The D gene is left open where the match is weak. Clone size is not always given. Where it is, it says once, few, many or a class for expanded clones.

TRBD1 TRBJ2-7 TRBV28 . CASRYRQGGYEQYF TGTGCCAGCAGATATAGACAGGGCGGGTACGAGCAGTACTTC
. TRBJ1-4 TRBV9 . CASSARGATNEKLFF TGTGCCAGCAGCGCCCGAGGTGCAACTAATGAAAAACTGTTTTTT
. TRBJ1-6 TRBV5-1 . CASSPQVQGRDYNSPLHF TGCGCCAGCAGCCCGCAGGTACAAGGAAGAGATTATAATTCACCCCTCCACTTT
TRBD1 TRBJ1-5 TRBV19 . CASNLDRGRSQPQHF TGTGCCAGTAATCTCGACAGGGGAAGGAGTCAGCCCCAGCATTTT
. TRBJ2-1 TRBV11-3 . CASSLAQGQFF TGTGCCAGCAGCTTAGCCCAGGGGCAGTTCTTC
TRBD1 TRBJ2-7 TRBV5-1 . CASSRGQGGFYEQYF TGCGCCAGCAGCCGCGGACAGGGTGGTTTCTACGAGCAGTACTTC
TRBD1 TRBJ2-2 TRBV5-1 . CASSFGTGGTGELFF TGCGCCAGCTCTTTCGGGACAGGGGGCACCGGGGAGCTGTTTTTT
TRBD2 TRBJ2-3 TRBV2 . CASNQGAGGYVDTQYF TGTGCCAGCAACCAAGGGGCGGGGGGGTACGTAGATACGCAGTATTTT
TRBD1 TRBJ2-1 TRBV4-1 few CASSPVTGGRDEQFF TGCGCCAGCAGCCCAGTGACAGGGGGTAGAGATGAGCAGTTCTTC
. TRBJ2-7 TRBV14 few CASSQATLGVQYF TGTGCCAGCAGCCAGGCGACCCTCGGGGTGCAGTACTTC